This T cell receptor (beta chain) was documented in a study of blood T cell repertoires in COVID-19. The overall study: Nucleic acid was either cDNA or gDNA, and it came from T cells, B-cell-depleted T cells, or PBMCs.

Per germline, CDR1 ENHRY and CDR2 SYGVKD. Trimming took 3 bases from V and 1 from J, leaving 12 bases between them. The CDR3 has 16 residues. Per the study methods: The assay estimated nucleated cells by amplifying reference gene primers. Sequencing was performed with immunoSEQ multiplex PCR; in TCRdb, only in-frame clones are kept and a portion is missing. For V, J and clone size, that table is used; D and trimming come from the DNA. The sample holds some 250,000 clones, 80% to 90% seen once. Sequenced input: PBMCs or T cells enriched from blood (not recorded which). V usage is TRBV10-3 and J usage is TRBJ2-2; possible D gene TRBD2, 6 bases. The clonotype comes from a woman aged 50 to 65 who had recovered from COVID-19. CDR3 sequence: CAISDGLARNTGELFF. For the CDR3, the DNA is TGTGCCATCAGTGATGGTCTAGCGAGGAACACCGGGGAGCTGTTTTTT.